The 2 T cell receptor beta chains given below trace back to one sample, sequenced in a study of T cells in Graves' hyperthyroidism and ophthalmopathy. It was RNA transcripts that yielded the amplified TCR beta CDR3 regions. The study used the HTBI primer set for a first-round RT-PCR of the TCR CDR3. TCRdb processed the multiplex PCR reads anew with MiXCR; each CDR3 protein has one entry. The table lists about 420,000 distinct CDR3 sequences, around 13% of them singletons, with approximately 5.8% in the top ten. The sequencing sample was made of blood. The receptors derive from a woman aged 18-29 years with Graves' hyperthyroidism.

This clonotype was seen many times. The V gene is TRBV28, the J gene TRBJ2-3, with D maybe TRBD2 (6 bases). V was clipped by 3 bases and J by 0 bases, with 16 bases between them. There are 17 residues in the CDR3. Germline lookup yields CDR1 MDHEN and CDR2 SYDVKM. CDR3 coding DNA: TGTGCCAGCAGTTTCCCGATCGCGGGAATGAGCACAGATACGCAGTATTTT. Its protein product is CASSFPIAGMSTDTQYF.

The genes are TRBV5-4 and TRBJ2-7; D is perhaps TRBD2 (6 bases). In germline, CDR1 is SGHNT, CDR2 YYREEE (reference sequence). CDR3 size: 15 residues. V was trimmed by 1 base and J by 6 bases, leaving 17 bases between them. The CDR3 DNA follows: TGTGCCAGCAGCTTGCCCGGGACTCTTCTTTCCGAGCAGTACTTC. It specifies CASSLPGTLLSEQYF.